This T cell receptor beta chain is from a study of human T cells and chemical hapten exposure. CDR1 is SGHVS, CDR2 FQNEAQ, per germline. V lost 2 bases and J 2 bases, leaving 12 bases between the germline ends. This CDR3 has 15 residues. TCRdb recomputed calls from the RACE reads with MiXCR, one row per CDR3 protein. The sample consists of 85,000 to 100,000 distinct CDR3 sequences, about 10% of them appearing once. This clonotype has a count of ten or more. The sample's time point: pre-sensitization, week 0. This sample's treatment: therapeutic diphenylcyclopropenone sensitization with weekly scalp DPC.

The clonotype originates from an older woman with alopecia areata. Some clones in this sample may be carry-over from other donors' samples. The source was whole blood, collected in connection with sensitization to the hapten diphenylcyclopropenone (DPC). This sequence joins TRBV7-8 and TRBJ1-2; tentatively, D is TRBD1 (5 bases). CDR3 in amino acids: CASSLHGGINYGYTF. The DNA for the CDR3 is TGTGCCAGCAGCTTACACGGGGGGATCAACTATGGCTACACCTTC.